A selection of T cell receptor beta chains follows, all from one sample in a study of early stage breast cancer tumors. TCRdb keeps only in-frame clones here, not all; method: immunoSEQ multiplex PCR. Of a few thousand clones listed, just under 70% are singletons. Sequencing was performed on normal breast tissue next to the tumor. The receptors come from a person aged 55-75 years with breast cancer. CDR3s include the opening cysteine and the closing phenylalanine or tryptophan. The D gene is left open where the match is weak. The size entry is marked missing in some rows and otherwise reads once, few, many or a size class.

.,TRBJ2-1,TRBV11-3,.,CASSKGQGGGIYNEQFF,TGTGCCAGCAGCAAGGGGCAGGGTGGGGGTATATACAATGAGCAGTTCTTC
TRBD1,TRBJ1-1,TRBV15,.,CATSREGTGGRRTEAFF,TGTGCCACCAGCAGAGAAGGGACAGGGGGACGTCGGACTGAAGCTTTCTTT
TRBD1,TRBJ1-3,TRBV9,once,CASSVEATGVGNTIYF,TGTGCCAGCAGCGTAGAGGCGACAGGGGTCGGAAACACCATATATTTT
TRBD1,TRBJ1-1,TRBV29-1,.,CSGGQAAQGEAFF,TGCAGCGGTGGACAGGCGGCCCAGGGGGAAGCTTTCTTT
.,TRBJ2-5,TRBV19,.,CASSKATTTHQETQYF,TGTGCCAGTAGTAAGGCGACCACCACCCACCAAGAGACCCAGTACTTC
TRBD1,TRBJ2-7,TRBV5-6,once,CASRPGQGGSYEQYF,TGTGCCAGCAGACCTGGACAGGGCGGGTCCTACGAGCAGTACTTC
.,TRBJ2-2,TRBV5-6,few,CASSSPTGLNTGELFF,TGTGCCAGCAGCTCGCCTACGGGTCTGAACACCGGGGAGCTGTTTTTT
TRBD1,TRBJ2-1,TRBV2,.,CASTGQGNEQFF,TGTGCCAGCACCGGACAGGGCAATGAGCAGTTCTTC
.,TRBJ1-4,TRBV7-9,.,CASSPGATNEKLFF,TGTGCCAGCAGCCCGGGGGCAACTAATGAAAAACTGTTTTTT
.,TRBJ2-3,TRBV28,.,CASSLPPDLTDTQYF,TGTGCCAGCAGTCTCCCCCCGGACCTCACAGATACGCAGTATTTT
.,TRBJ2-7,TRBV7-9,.,CASSLDLSGPGEQYF,TGTGCCAGCAGCTTAGATCTATCGGGGCCAGGTGAGCAGTACTTC
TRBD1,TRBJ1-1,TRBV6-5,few,CASSPRGHTEAFF,TGTGCCAGCAGTCCAAGGGGGCATACTGAAGCTTTCTTT
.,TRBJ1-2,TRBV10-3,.,CAISEDGFSENYTF,TGTGCCATCAGTGAGGACGGCTTCAGTGAGAACTACACCTTC
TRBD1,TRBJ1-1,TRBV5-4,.,CASSPGGAGLITFF,TGTGCCAGCAGCCCAGGGGGGGCAGGGTTGATAACTTTCTTT
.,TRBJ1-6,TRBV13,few,CASSSPGNSPLHF,TGTGCCAGCAGCTCCCCCGGGAATTCACCCCTCCACTTT
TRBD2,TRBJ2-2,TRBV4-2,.,CASSIQRERGGELFF,TGTGCCAGCAGCATCCAGCGGGAGCGCGGCGGGGAGCTGTTTTTT
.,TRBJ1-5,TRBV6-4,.,CASRSPGSGGHSNQPQHF,TGTGCCAGCAGATCCCCGGGCAGCGGGGGGCATAGCAATCAGCCCCAGCATTTT